The entry that follows covers one TCR beta chain sequence. The extraction recovered at least 5 micrograms of total RNA per sample. This specimen comes from a study of blood T cells in healthy people across ages. Together with a sample-barcoded 5' primer, a J-beta primer mix was included in a second PCR lasting roughly 6 to 12 cycles. TCRdb re-called the 5' RACE reads with MiXCR, one entry per CDR3 protein. The sample has 1,300,000 or so distinct CDR3 sequences; around 59% are singletons. Trimming left V 5 bases short and J 0 bases short, with 13 bases between. The CDR3 contains 15 residues. CDR1 MNHEY and CDR2 SMNVEV come from the germline V gene (reference sequence).

Input material: blood. This TCR was sampled from a man younger than 35 in good health. The genes are TRBV27 and TRBJ1-1; weak D call: TRBD1 (5 bases). CDR3 nucleotides: TGTGCCAGCAGTCGAGACAGTCGCATGAACACTGAAGCTTTCTTT. Translation: CASSRDSRMNTEAFF.